Shown below are 18 T cell receptor beta chains from a single sample sequenced in a study of T cell repertoires in cytomegalovirus infection. Each CDR3 protein is one row after TCRdb ran MiXCR on the reads. The profile shows about 260,000 distinct CDR3 sequences, roughly 13% of them singletons. Sequenced: PBMCs. These receptors came from a human donor in good health (CMV status not recorded). Some clones in this sample may be carry-over from other donors' samples.

This clonotype was seen a handful of times. In nucleotides, the CDR3 is TGCAGTGCTAATGGAGGTGAGATACAGCCCCAGCATTTT. It codes for CSANGGEIQPQHF. The V and J genes are TRBV20-1 and TRBJ1-5; D unclear. The CDR3 extends over 13 amino acids. Germline V gene data show CDR1 as DFQATT and CDR2 as SNEGSKA (reference sequence). The V end lost 4 bases, the J end lost 7 bases, and 14 bases lay between the germline ends.

This clonotype appeared once. The genes are TRBV11-1 and TRBJ2-3; 10 bases agree with TRBD2. The CDR3 is made up of 16 amino acids. CDR1 and CDR2 (germline): SGHAT, FQDESV (reference sequence). V dropped 3 bases and J dropped 2; count of bases not matched to a gene: 5. The CDR3 loop reads CASSFGLAENTDTQYF. The DNA of the CDR3 is TGTGCCAGCAGCTTCGGACTAGCGGAGAACACAGATACGCAGTATTTT.

This clonotype was counted only a few times. This chain joins TRBV11-2 and TRBJ2-7, with TRBD2 identical over 12 bases. Germline CDR1 and CDR2: SGHAT and FQNNGV. The CDR3 contains 16 residues. The V and J ends lost 4 bases and 2 bases, in that order; junction bases with no gene match: 6. The CDR3 region is CASSSGGLAGTYEQYF. CDR3 in DNA: TGTGCCAGCAGCTCCGGAGGACTAGCGGGGACCTACGAGCAGTACTTC.

This clonotype was counted many times. V usage is TRBV12-3 or TRBV12-4 and J usage is TRBJ1-1, with D hard to call. CDR3 size: 12 residues. The ends were cut back, 3 bases at V and 4 bases at J, with 6 bases in the middle. In nucleotides, the CDR3 is TGTGCCAGCAGTTTCCACGCCACTGAAGCTTTCTTT. Its translation is CASSFHATEAFF.

This clonotype was observed at least ten times. The V call is TRBV7-2, the J call TRBJ1-2; TRBD1 might be the D (6 bases). The ends were cut back, 1 base at V and 8 bases at J, with 20 bases in the middle. From germline, CDR1 is SGHTA and CDR2 FQGNSA. This CDR3 contains 16 residues. CDR3 bases: TGTGCCAGCAGCTTAGATTACAGGGCCTACCCAGGGGGCTACACCTTC. Its protein product is CASSLDYRAYPGGYTF.

V gene TRBV7-9 combines with J gene TRBJ2-5; TRBD2 aligns across 9 bases. From germline, CDR1 is SEHNR and CDR2 FQNEAQ (reference sequence). The CDR3 length is 13 residues. Unmatched junction bases numbered 3, after V lost 5 bases and J lost 5 bases. CDR3 in amino acids: CASSRLADETQYF. The CDR3 DNA sequence: TGTGCCAGCAGCCGACTAGCGGATGAGACCCAGTACTTC.

The genes are TRBV29-1 and TRBJ2-1; TRBD2 matches 10 bases. Germline assignment: CDR1 SQVTM and CDR2 ANQGSEA. The CDR3 spans 14 residues. The CDR3 nucleotides read TGCAGTTCCGGTCTAGCGGGAGCGTACAATGAGCAGTTCTTC. Its protein is CSSGLAGAYNEQFF.

The chain joins TRBV19 to TRBJ1-1, with D maybe TRBD1 (5 bases). Germline CDR1 and CDR2: LNHDA and SQIVND (reference sequence). Trimming took 7 bases from V and 4 from J, leaving 16 bases between them. The CDR3 spans 14 residues. The CDR3 loop is CASTSRGMTTEAFF. The CDR3 DNA reads TGTGCCAGTACCTCCCGGGGGATGACCACTGAAGCTTTCTTT.

V gene TRBV2 combines with J gene TRBJ2-7, with D possibly called TRBD1 or TRBD2 (6 bases each). This CDR3 region has 15 residues. Germline V lookup: CDR1 SNHLY, CDR2 FYNNEI. V was shortened by 8 bases and J by 9 bases, with 26 bases between the two germline ends. The CDR3 DNA is TGTGCCAGCTCAAGAAGGGGGGACTCCGACCTCGGGCAGTACTTC. As protein: CASSRRGDSDLGQYF.

The chain employs TRBV20-1 and TRBJ1-4, with D perhaps TRBD1 (5 bases). There are 13 residues in the CDR3. Trimming removed 3 bases at V and 9 bases at J, with 14 bases between. Germline CDR1 DFQATT, CDR2 SNEGSKA (reference sequence). In DNA, the CDR3 is TGCAGTGCTAGGGGTCGCCGGGGGAAAAAACTGTTTTTT. It is translated as CSARGRRGKKLFF.

This clonotype turned up a few times. V gene TRBV19 combines with J gene TRBJ2-7; 8 bases fit TRBD1. The CDR3 has 16 residues. J gave up 3 bases and V 6 bases, and 13 bases lay outside the gene matches. Per the germline V gene, CDR1 is LNHDA and CDR2 is SQIVND (reference sequence). CDR3 nucleotides: TGTGCCAGTAGGAAGATGACCGGGACAGGAGACTACGAGCAGTACTTC. This encodes CASRKMTGTGDYEQYF.

The sample holds many counts of this clonotype. V gene TRBV12-5 combines with J gene TRBJ1-1; D not certain. Germline CDR1 reads LGHNT; CDR2 reads FRNRAP. V was pared by 7 bases and J by 1 base, with 10 bases between. This CDR3 region has 13 residues. The CDR3 protein is CASEAGSNTEAFF. The CDR3, as DNA: TGTGCTAGTGAGGCCGGATCGAACACTGAAGCTTTCTTT.

This chain connects TRBV3-1 to TRBJ2-7, with a tentative D call TRBD2 (6 bases). Germline lookup yields CDR1 LGHDT and CDR2 YNNKEL (reference sequence). The length of the CDR3 is 14 residues. V lost 0 bases and J lost 5, with 11 bases in between. CDR3: CASSQESGAHEQYF. The CDR3 bases are TGTGCCAGCAGCCAAGAATCGGGAGCCCACGAGCAGTACTTC.

The V call is TRBV7-9, the J call TRBJ2-5; the match to TRBD1 covers 7 bases. CDR3 length equals 13 residues. Germline V gene lookup returns CDR1 SEHNR and CDR2 FQNEAQ (reference sequence). The V gene end was trimmed by 4 bases and the J gene end by 3 bases; junction bases not matched to a gene: 2. CDR3 residues: CASSSTGEETQYF. CDR3 DNA: TGTGCCAGCAGCTCTACAGGGGAAGAGACCCAGTACTTC.

This clonotype was seen a few times. The chain is built from TRBV29-1 and TRBJ2-1; 7 bases agree with TRBD1. V lost 5 bases and J lost 12; bases outside the gene matches: 10. Germline V gene lookup returns CDR1 SQVTM and CDR2 ANQGSEA. The CDR3 consists of 12 residues. The chain's CDR3 is CSVPPGGQGQFF. DNA for the CDR3: TGCAGCGTTCCCCCAGGGGGTCAGGGGCAGTTCTTC.

The chain joins TRBV18 to TRBJ1-1, with D perhaps TRBD1 (6 bases). Germline CDR1 and CDR2: KGHSH and LQKENI. The CDR3 spans 13 residues. Trimming stripped 1 base from V and 4 bases from J, with 7 bases between. The CDR3 nucleotides read TGTGCCAGCTCACCACGAGGGGGCACTGAAGCTTTCTTT. It codes for CASSPRGGTEAFF.

V is TRBV20-1 and J is TRBJ2-3; possibly TRBD2 for D (7 bases). This CDR3 contains 14 residues. CDR1 is DFQATT, CDR2 SNEGSKA, per germline (reference sequence). V was trimmed by 0 bases and J by 8 bases, leaving 15 bases between them. DNA for the CDR3: TGCAGTGCTAGAGATCGTCGGGGGGCTGGTACGCAGTATTTT. Translating it yields CSARDRRGAGTQYF.

Many counts were recorded for this clonotype. Its ends do not fully match the called genes, so a read error is possible. The chain employs TRBV6-1 and TRBJ2-1; D is unclear. This CDR3 has 12 residues. The V gene's germline CDR1 is MNHNS and CDR2 SASEGT. Written as DNA, the CDR3 is TGTGCCAGCAGTGAAGCGGAGACACGTGAATCCTTC. Protein: CASSEAETRESF.